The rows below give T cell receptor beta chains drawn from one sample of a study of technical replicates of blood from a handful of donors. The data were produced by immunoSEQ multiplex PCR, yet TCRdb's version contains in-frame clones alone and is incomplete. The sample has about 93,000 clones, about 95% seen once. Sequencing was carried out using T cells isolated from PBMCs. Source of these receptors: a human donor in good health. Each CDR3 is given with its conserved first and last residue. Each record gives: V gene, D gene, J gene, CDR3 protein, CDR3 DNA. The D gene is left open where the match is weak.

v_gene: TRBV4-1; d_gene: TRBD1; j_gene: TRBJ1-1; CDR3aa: CASSLKQGAEAFF; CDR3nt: TGCGCCAGCAGCCTTAAACAGGGGGCTGAAGCTTTCTTT
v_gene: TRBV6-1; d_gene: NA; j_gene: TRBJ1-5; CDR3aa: CASRTQAGANQPQHF; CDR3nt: TGTGCCAGCAGGACCCAGGCGGGGGCGAATCAGCCCCAGCATTTT
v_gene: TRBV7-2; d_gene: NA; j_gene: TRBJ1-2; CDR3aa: CASSYYTYGYTF; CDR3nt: TGTGCCAGCAGCTACTACACCTATGGCTACACCTTC
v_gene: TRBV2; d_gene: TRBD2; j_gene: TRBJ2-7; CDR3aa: CASSDEPQAGDEQYF; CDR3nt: TGTGCCAGCAGTGACGAGCCCCAGGCGGGAGACGAGCAGTACTTC
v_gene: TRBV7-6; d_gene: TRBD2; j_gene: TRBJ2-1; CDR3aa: CASSLGTRGNEQFF; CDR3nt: TGTGCCAGCAGCTTAGGAACGCGGGGGAATGAGCAGTTCTTC
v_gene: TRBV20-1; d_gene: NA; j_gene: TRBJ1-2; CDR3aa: CSALSGDTF; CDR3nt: TGCAGTGCCCTATCAGGGGATACCTTC
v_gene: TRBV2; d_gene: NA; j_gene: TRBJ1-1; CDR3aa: CASISQRGGVEAFF; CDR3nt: TGTGCCAGCATCTCTCAAAGGGGGGGTGTTGAAGCTTTCTTT
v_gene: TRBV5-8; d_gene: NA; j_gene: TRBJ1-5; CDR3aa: CASSLGDRGSNQPQHF; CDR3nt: TGTGCCAGCAGCTTGGGAGACAGAGGTAGCAATCAGCCCCAGCATTTT
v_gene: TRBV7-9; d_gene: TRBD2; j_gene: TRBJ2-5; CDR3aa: CASSSGGGQETQYF; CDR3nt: TGTGCCAGCAGCTCGGGAGGGGGTCAAGAGACCCAGTACTTC
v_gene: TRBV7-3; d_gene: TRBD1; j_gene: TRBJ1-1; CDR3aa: CASSFTGVSEAFF; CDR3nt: TGTGCCAGCAGCTTTACAGGGGTTTCCGAAGCTTTCTTT
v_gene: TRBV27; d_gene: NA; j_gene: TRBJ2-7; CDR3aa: CASSLQIAGTHSYEQYF; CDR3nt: TGTGCCAGCAGTCTTCAAATTGCCGGGACACACTCCTACGAGCAGTACTTC
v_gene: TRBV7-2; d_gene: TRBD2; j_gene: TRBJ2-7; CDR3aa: CASSSRGVAGGLYEQYF; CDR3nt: TGTGCCAGCAGCTCCAGAGGGGTAGCGGGAGGGCTCTACGAGCAGTACTTC
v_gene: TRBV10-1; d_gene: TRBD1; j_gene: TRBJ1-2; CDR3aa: CASSEDRGGLYGYTF; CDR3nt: TGCGCCAGCAGTGAGGACAGGGGGGGACTCTATGGCTACACCTTC
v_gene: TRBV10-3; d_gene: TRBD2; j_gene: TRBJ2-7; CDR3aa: CAISKSLAGANEQYF; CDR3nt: TGTGCCATCAGTAAATCACTAGCGGGAGCCAACGAGCAGTACTTC